This TCR beta chain was sequenced in a study of radiotherapy plus CTLA-4 blockade in lung cancer. Across the study: Objective response was observed in more than 15% of patients, and disease control in 30% to 40%. Study results and limitations: With interferon-beta, early dynamics of blood T cell clones were reported to best predict response. Among blood TCR repertoires after radiotherapy plus ipilimumab, tumor-derived clones expanded.

The V end lost 1 base, the J end lost 5 bases, and 15 bases lay between the germline ends. Germline V lookup: CDR1 SGHTA, CDR2 FQGNSA. This CDR3 has 16 residues. Sequencing used immunoSEQ multiplex PCR; TCRdb keeps in-frame clones, though not all of them. The sample includes 23,000 or so clones, roughly 73% of them seen just once. For this clone: Its antigen is currently unknown.

In chemo-refractory metastatic non-small-cell lung cancer, patients got ipilimumab CTLA-4 blockade together with focal radiation. The chain has TRBV7-2 and TRBJ2-1, with D maybe TRBD1 (5 bases). Sequencing used peripheral blood, obtained from a patient treated with radiotherapy plus ipilimumab. The origin of this receptor is a human donor with non-small cell lung cancer who had stable disease on radiotherapy plus ipilimumab. The CDR3 here is CASSLGTRQRNNEQFF. The CDR3 region has the DNA TGTGCCAGCAGCTTAGGTACCCGACAGAGAAACAATGAGCAGTTCTTC.